The present entry profiles one T cell receptor (beta chain) with its context. The data are from a study of blood T cell repertoires in COVID-19. Some clones are missing from TCRdb's copy, which holds only in-frame ones; the method was immunoSEQ multiplex PCR. The sample yields around 99,000 clones, about nine tenths seen once. CDR1 and CDR2 (germline): KGHSH, LQKENI. The CDR3 has 13 residues. The V gene lost 3 bases and the J gene lost 1 base, with 6 bases spanning the gap. The TCR comes from a man in his forties or fifties with acute or convalescent COVID-19. The rearrangement links TRBV18 to TRBJ1-1; unclear D gene. Sample: peripheral blood. The CDR3 DNA follows: TGTGCCAGCTCACCTAGCAAGAACACTGAAGCTTTCTTT. It codes for CASSPSKNTEAFF.